This TCR beta chain was documented in a study of CXCR3-negative and CXCR3-positive naive CD8 T cells. Naive CD8+ T cells showed a CD45RO-CCR7+CD27+CD95- phenotype. Each TRB cDNA library was prepared by 5' RACE (with UMI labels). TCRdb re-called the 5' RACE reads and shows each CDR3 protein once, DNA omitted. Recorded for this sample: fewer than 80,000 distinct CDR3 sequences. Concerning this clonotype: Its antigen is still unknown.

Regarding the study as a whole: Memory CD8+ cells showed much lower diversity, while both naive subsets were comparably high. TRBV-TRBJ usage matched between naive CXCR3-negative and CXCR3-positive cells but not between memory cells. Naive cells positive for CXCR3 carried more hydrophobic TRB CDR3s than CXCR3-negative ones.

CDR3 length: 11 residues. Germline-derived CDR1 and CDR2 are SQVTM and ANQGSEA. This chain joins TRBV29-1 and TRBJ2-2. Sequencing was done on a sample of naive CXCR3- CD8+ T cells from blood. As for subset: CD45RO-CCR7+CD27+CD95- naive CD8+ T cells lacking CXCR3 (TNR3-). The sequence came from a human donor in good health. Some clones in this sample may be carry-over from other donors' samples. CDR3 protein: CSVPKGGELFF.